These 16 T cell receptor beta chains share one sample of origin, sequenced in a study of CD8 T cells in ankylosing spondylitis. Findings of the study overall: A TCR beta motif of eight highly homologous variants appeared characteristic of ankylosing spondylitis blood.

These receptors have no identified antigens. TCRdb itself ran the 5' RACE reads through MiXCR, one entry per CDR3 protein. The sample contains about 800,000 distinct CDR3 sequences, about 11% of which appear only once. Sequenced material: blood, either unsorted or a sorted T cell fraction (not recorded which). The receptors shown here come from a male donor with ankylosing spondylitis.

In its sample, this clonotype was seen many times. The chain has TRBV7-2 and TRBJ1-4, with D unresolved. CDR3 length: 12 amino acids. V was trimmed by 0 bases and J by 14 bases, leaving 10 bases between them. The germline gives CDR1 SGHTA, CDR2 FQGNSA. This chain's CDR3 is CASSLAVGPLFF. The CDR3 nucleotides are TGTGCCAGCAGCTTAGCGGTAGGGCCCCTGTTTTTT.

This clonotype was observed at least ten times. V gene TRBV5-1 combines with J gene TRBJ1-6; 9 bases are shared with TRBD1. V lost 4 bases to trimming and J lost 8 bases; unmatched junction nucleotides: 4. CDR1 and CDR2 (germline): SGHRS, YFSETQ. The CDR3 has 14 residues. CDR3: CASSPRTGDSPLHF. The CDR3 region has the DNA TGCGCCAGCAGCCCGAGGACAGGGGATTCACCCCTCCACTTT.

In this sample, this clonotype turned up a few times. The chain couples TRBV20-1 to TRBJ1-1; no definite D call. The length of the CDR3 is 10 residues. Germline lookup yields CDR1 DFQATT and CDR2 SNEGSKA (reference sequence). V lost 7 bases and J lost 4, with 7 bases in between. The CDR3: CSGLATEAFF. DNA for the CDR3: TGCAGTGGTCTGGCCACTGAAGCTTTCTTT.

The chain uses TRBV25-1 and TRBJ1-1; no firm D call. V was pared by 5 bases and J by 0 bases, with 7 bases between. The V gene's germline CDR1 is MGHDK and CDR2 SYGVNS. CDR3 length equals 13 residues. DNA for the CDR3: TGTGCCAGCAGTTGGTCGGTGAACACTGAAGCTTTCTTT. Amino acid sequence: CASSWSVNTEAFF.

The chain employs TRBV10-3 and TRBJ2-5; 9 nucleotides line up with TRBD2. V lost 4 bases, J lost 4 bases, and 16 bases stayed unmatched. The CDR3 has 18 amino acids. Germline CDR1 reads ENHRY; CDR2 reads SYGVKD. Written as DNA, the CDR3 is TGTGCCATCAGTGCGCTAGCGGGGATAAACGGGTACCGAGAGACCCAGTACTTC. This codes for CAISALAGINGYRETQYF.

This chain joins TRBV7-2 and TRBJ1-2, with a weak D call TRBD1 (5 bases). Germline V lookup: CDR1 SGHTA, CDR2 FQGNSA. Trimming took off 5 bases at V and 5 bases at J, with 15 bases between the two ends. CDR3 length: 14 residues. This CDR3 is CASSPQQVIYGYTF. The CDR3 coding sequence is TGTGCCAGCAGCCCCCAACAGGTGATATATGGCTACACCTTC. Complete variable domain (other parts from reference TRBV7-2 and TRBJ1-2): GAGVSQSPSNKVTEKGKDVELRCDPISGHTALYWYRQSLGQGLEFLIYFQGNSAPDKSGLPSDRFSAERTGGSVSTLTIQRTQQEDSAVYLCASSPQQVIYGYTFGSGTRLTVV.

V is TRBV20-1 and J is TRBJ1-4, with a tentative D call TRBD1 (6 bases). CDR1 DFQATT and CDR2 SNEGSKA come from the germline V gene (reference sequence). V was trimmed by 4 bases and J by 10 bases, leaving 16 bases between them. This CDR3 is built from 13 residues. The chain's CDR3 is CSAIRGEARKLFF. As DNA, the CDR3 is TGCAGTGCTATCAGGGGTGAGGCACGAAAACTGTTTTTT.

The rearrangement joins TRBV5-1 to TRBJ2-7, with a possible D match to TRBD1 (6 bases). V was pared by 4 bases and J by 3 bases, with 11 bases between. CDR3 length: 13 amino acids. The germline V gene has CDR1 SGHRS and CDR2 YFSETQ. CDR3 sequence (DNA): TGCGCCAGCAGCCATGGGACACTCTACGAGCAGTACTTC. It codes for CASSHGTLYEQYF.

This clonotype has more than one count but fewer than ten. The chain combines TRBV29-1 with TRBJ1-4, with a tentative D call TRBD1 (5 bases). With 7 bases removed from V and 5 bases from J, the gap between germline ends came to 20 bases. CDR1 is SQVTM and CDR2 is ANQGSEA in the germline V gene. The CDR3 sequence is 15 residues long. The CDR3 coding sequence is TGCAGCGCAACGATAGCCCGACAGCTAAATGAAAAACTGTTTTTT. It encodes CSATIARQLNEKLFF.

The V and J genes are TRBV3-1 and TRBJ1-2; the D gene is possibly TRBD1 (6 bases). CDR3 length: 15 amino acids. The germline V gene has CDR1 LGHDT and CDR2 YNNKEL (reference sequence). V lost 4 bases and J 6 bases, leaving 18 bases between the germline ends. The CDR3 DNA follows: TGTGCCAGCAGCCTGTTCTCACAGGGAGCGAATGGCTACACCTTC. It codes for CASSLFSQGANGYTF.

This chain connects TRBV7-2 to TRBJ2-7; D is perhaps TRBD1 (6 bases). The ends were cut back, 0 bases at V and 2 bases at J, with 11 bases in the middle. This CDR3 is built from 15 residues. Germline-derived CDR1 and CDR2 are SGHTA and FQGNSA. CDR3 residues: CASSLAWGQTYEQYF. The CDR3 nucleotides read TGTGCCAGCAGCTTAGCTTGGGGGCAGACCTACGAGCAGTACTTC.

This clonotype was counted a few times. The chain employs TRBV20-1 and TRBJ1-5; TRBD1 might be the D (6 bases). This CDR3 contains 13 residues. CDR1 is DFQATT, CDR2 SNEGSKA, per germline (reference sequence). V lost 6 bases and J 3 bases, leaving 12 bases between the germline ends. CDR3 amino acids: CSAKDRYNQPQHF. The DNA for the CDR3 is TGCAGTGCCAAGGACAGATACAATCAGCCCCAGCATTTT.

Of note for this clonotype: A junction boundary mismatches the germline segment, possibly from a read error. The CDR3 DNA reads TGTGCTAGCAGCTTAGTTGAGGGGGAGCTGTTTTTT. As protein: CASSLVEGELFF. The V call is TRBV7-7, the J call TRBJ2-2; D unresolved. From germline, CDR1 is SSHAT and CDR2 FNYEAQ (reference sequence). The length of the CDR3 is 12 residues.

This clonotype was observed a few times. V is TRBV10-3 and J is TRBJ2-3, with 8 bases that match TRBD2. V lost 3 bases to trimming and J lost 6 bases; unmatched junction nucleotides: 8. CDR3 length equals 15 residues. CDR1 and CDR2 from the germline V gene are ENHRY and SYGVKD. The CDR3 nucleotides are TGTGCCATCAGTGACCGAGCGGGAGCTTCGGATACGCAGTATTTT. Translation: CAISDRAGASDTQYF.

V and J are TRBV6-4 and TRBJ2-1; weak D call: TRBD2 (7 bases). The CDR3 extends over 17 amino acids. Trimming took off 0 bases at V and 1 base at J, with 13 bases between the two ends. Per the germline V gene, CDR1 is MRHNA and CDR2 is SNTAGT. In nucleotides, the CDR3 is TGTGCCAGCAGTGACTCGAGGGGGGGTTTTTCCTACAATGAGCAGTTCTTC. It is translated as CASSDSRGGFSYNEQFF.

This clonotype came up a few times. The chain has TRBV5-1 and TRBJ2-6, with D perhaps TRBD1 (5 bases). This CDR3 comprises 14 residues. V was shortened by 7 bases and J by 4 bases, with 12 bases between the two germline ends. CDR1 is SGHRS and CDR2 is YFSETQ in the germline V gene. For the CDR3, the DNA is TGCGCCAGCTGGTCAGGGATCGGGGCCAACGTCCTGACTTTC. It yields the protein CASWSGIGANVLTF.